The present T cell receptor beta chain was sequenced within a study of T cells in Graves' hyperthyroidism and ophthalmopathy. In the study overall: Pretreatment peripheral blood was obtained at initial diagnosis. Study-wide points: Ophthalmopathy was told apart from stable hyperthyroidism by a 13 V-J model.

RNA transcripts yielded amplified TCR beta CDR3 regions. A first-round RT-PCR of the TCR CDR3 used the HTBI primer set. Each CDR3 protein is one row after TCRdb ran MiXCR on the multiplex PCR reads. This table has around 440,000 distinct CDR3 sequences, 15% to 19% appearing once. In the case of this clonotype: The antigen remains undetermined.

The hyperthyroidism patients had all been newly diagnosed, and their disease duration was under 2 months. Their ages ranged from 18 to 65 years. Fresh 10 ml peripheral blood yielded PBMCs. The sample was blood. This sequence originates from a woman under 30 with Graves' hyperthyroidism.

The CDR3 spells CASSQRYNSPLHF. Written as DNA, the CDR3 is TGTGCCAGCAGCCAAAGATATAATTCACCCCTCCACTTT. The chain couples TRBV14 to TRBJ1-6; D uncertain. This CDR3 is 13 amino acids long. V was pared by 2 bases and J by 4 bases, with 3 bases between. The germline V gene encodes CDR1 SGHDN and CDR2 FVKESK. The full variable domain, rest sourced from reference TRBV14 and TRBJ1-6, is EAGVTQFPSHSVIEKGQTVTLRCDPISGHDNLYWYRRVMGKEIKFLLHFVKESKQDESGMPNNRFLAERTGGTYSTLKVQPAELEDSGVYFCASSQRYNSPLHFGNGTRLTVT.